This is a list of T cell receptor beta chains from one sample in a study of cytomegalovirus exposure and HLA in healthy donors. Assay used: immunoSEQ multiplex PCR; TCRdb lists only in-frame clones, some missing. The sample includes about 160,000 clones, approximately 79% of them seen just once. Sequences were obtained from PBMCs. The receptors derive from a human donor in good health. Each CDR3 is given with its conserved first and last residue. D genes are given only for firm matches. Expanded clones get a size class; other rows say once, few or many, or leave the size out.

D	V	size	J	CDR3	DNA
TRBD1	TRBV29-1	once	TRBJ2-1	CSGTSQGAEQFF	TGCAGCGGAACCTCACAGGGGGCTGAGCAGTTCTTC
.	TRBV5-1	few	TRBJ2-5	CASSLQQETQYF	TGCGCCAGCAGCTTACAGCAAGAGACCCAGTACTTC
.	TRBV4-1	.	TRBJ2-3	CASSQERGTYTDTQYF	TGCGCCAGCAGCCAAGAACGGGGGACTTACACAGATACGCAGTATTTT
TRBD1	TRBV7-2	few	TRBJ1-2	CASSLGQGVYYGYTF	TGTGCCAGCAGCTTAGGACAGGGGGTGTACTATGGCTACACCTTC
TRBD1	TRBV4-1	.	TRBJ1-5	CASSPTDRGLGQPQHF	TGCGCCAGCAGCCCGACTGACAGGGGATTGGGTCAGCCCCAGCATTTT
TRBD1	TRBV14	.	TRBJ2-7	CASSPLGDREYEQYF	TGTGCCAGCAGCCCCCTAGGGGACAGGGAGTACGAGCAGTACTTC
.	TRBV12-5	.	TRBJ1-5	CASGLAGRNQPQHF	TGTGCTAGTGGTTTGGCAGGGCGCAATCAGCCCCAGCATTTT
TRBD2	TRBV7-9	.	TRBJ2-5	CASSLGGTGTLQETQYF	TGTGCCAGCAGCTTGGGGGGGACGGGTACCCTCCAAGAGACCCAGTACTTC
TRBD1	TRBV6-1	.	TRBJ2-7	CASSVEGTASYEQYF	TGTGCCAGCAGTGTGGAAGGGACAGCATCCTACGAGCAGTACTTC
.	TRBV4-3	.	TRBJ2-1	CASSQGRIGNEQFF	TGCGCCAGCAGCCAAGGGAGGATCGGCAATGAGCAGTTCTTC
.	TRBV4-2	.	TRBJ1-1	CASNRGGRTEAFF	TGTGCCAGCAACCGTGGGGGGAGGACTGAAGCTTTCTTT
TRBD2	TRBV4-3	.	TRBJ2-7	CASSQALTSGETFYEQYF	TGCGCCAGCAGCCAAGCCCTAACTAGCGGGGAGACATTCTACGAGCAGTACTTC
.	TRBV9	.	TRBJ2-5	CASSFRLEETQYF	TGTGCCAGCAGCTTTCGACTAGAGGAGACCCAGTACTTC
TRBD2	TRBV7-9	.	TRBJ2-1	CASSPGGGLINEQFF	TGTGCCAGCAGCCCCGGGGGGGGGTTGATCAATGAGCAGTTCTTC
.	TRBV5-1	.	TRBJ1-1	CASSLGTDMNTEAFF	TGCGCCAGCAGCTTAGGAACAGACATGAACACTGAAGCTTTCTTT
TRBD1	TRBV7-9	.	TRBJ2-5	CARNRGPETQYF	TGTGCCAGGAACAGGGGGCCGGAGACCCAGTACTTC
.	TRBV9	.	TRBJ2-3	CASSVAGSTDTQYF	TGTGCCAGCAGCGTGGCGGGGTCAACGGATACGCAGTATTTT
.	TRBV4-3	once	TRBJ1-6	CASSQDRTGFYNSPLHF	TGCGCCAGCAGCCAAGACCGTACGGGTTTTTATAATTCACCCCTCCACTTT
.	TRBV2	.	TRBJ2-1	CASSTGGHNNEQFF	TGTGCCAGCAGTACGGGGGGCCACAACAATGAGCAGTTCTTC
.	TRBV18	.	TRBJ2-5	CASSPFSTQETQYF	TGTGCCAGCTCACCATTTTCAACCCAGGAGACCCAGTACTTC
TRBD2	TRBV9	.	TRBJ2-7	CASSPTGGSAGEQYF	TGTGCCAGCAGCCCCACGGGGGGATCCGCAGGCGAGCAGTACTTC
.	TRBV29-1	.	TRBJ1-2	CSVEPREYHRGYTF	TGCAGCGTTGAACCCCGGGAGTACCATCGGGGCTACACCTTC
.	TRBV19	.	TRBJ2-7	CASSSQGKYEQYF	TGTGCCAGTAGTAGTCAGGGAAAGTACGAGCAGTATTTC
TRBD1	TRBV2	.	TRBJ2-7	CASRRDRGDTRGDYEQYF	TGTGCCAGCAGGCGGGACAGGGGCGATACGCGGGGGGACTACGAGCAGTACTTC
TRBD2	TRBV4-3	.	TRBJ2-3	CASSRGLAGGVIGTDTQYF	TGCGCCAGCAGCCGTGGACTAGCGGGGGGGGTTATTGGCACAGATACGCAGTATTTT
.	TRBV7-2	.	TRBJ1-4	CASSIRQAGSNEKLFF	TGTGCCAGCAGCATCAGACAGGCTGGGTCTAATGAAAAACTGTTTTTT
TRBD2	TRBV7-3	.	TRBJ2-1	CASSYSGGAYNEQFF	TGTGCCAGCAGCTATAGCGGGGGGGCCTACAATGAGCAGTTCTTC
.	TRBV7-8	.	TRBJ1-4	CASSLFGEKLFF	TGTGCCAGCAGCCTTTTCGGTGAAAAACTGTTTTTT
TRBD1	TRBV19	.	TRBJ1-5	CASSIPLTGGANQPQHF	TGTGCCAGTAGTATCCCACTTACAGGGGGCGCCAATCAGCCCCAGCATTTT
TRBD1	TRBV4-1	few	TRBJ1-6	CASSQVFTGGNSPLHF	TGCGCCAGCAGCCAAGTTTTTACAGGGGGAAATTCACCCCTCCACTTT
.	TRBV6-6	.	TRBJ1-6	CASKLGEGTYNSPLHF	TGTGCCAGCAAGTTGGGGGAGGGAACCTATAATTCACCCCTCCACTTT
TRBD2	TRBV2	.	TRBJ2-7	CATRSLAGEYEQYF	TGTGCTACCCGCTCACTAGCGGGGGAATACGAGCAGTACTTC
.	TRBV15	.	TRBJ2-5	CATSRTLTEETQYF	TGTGCCACCAGCAGGACCCTTACGGAGGAGACCCAGTACTTC
TRBD2	TRBV6-5	.	TRBJ2-1	CASRLELADYNEQFF	TGTGCCAGCAGATTGGAACTAGCGGACTACAATGAGCAGTTCTTC
.	TRBV5-1	.	TRBJ1-1	CASSRGGGDTEAFF	TGCGCCAGCAGCCGGGGAGGGGGGGACACTGAAGCTTTCTTT
.	TRBV15	few	TRBJ1-2	CATSRDRGSYGYTF	TGTGCCACCAGCAGAGATCGAGGTTCCTATGGCTACACCTTC
.	TRBV7-2	.	TRBJ2-7	CASSSGVQYEQYF	TGTGCCAGCAGCTCCGGGGTTCAGTACGAGCAGTACTTC
.	TRBV19	.	TRBJ2-1	CASSQAGFLFKNEQFF	TGTGCCAGTAGCCAGGCGGGGTTTCTATTTAAGAATGAGCAGTTCTTC
TRBD1	TRBV9	.	TRBJ1-6	CASSGGTGLSPLHF	TGTGCCAGCAGCGGAGGGACAGGGTTATCACCCCTCCACTTT
TRBD2	TRBV5-6	.	TRBJ2-7	CASSLANGGGVSYEQYF	TGTGCCAGCAGCTTGGCCAATGGGGGGGGAGTCTCCTACGAGCAGTACTTC
TRBD1	TRBV7-3	.	TRBJ1-6	CASSPQGGGNSPLHF	TGTGCCAGCAGCCCACAGGGGGGCGGCAATTCACCCCTCCACTTT
.	TRBV25-1	few	TRBJ2-5	CASSFAGAGETQYF	TGTGCCAGCAGTTTTGCGGGGGCAGGCGAGACCCAGTACTTC
TRBD1	TRBV2	.	TRBJ1-6	CASTHRTGLNSPLHF	TGTGCCAGCACCCACCGGACAGGTCTTAATTCACCCCTCCACTTT
TRBD1	TRBV12-5	.	TRBJ2-7	CASGLAPGTGALHEQYF	TGTGCTAGTGGTTTGGCCCCCGGGACAGGGGCCTTACACGAGCAGTACTTC
.	TRBV5-4	.	TRBJ1-1	CASSLGGMGTEAFF	TGTGCCAGCAGCTTGGGAGGAATGGGCACTGAAGCTTTCTTT
.	TRBV6-6	once	TRBJ1-1	CASSYSGSGTEAFF	TGTGCCAGCAGTTACTCAGGGAGCGGCACTGAAGCTTTCTTT
TRBD1	TRBV11-2	.	TRBJ2-5	CASTRDRDETQYF	TGTGCCAGCACCAGGGACAGGGACGAGACCCAGTACTTC
TRBD1	TRBV7-2	.	TRBJ1-1	CASSPTWGTVNTEAFF	TGTGCCAGCAGCCCTACGTGGGGGACAGTAAACACTGAAGCTTTCTTT
TRBD1	TRBV4-2	few	TRBJ2-5	CASSTGQAGETQYF	TGTGCCAGCAGCACGGGACAGGCGGGGGAGACCCAGTACTTC
.	TRBV4-3	.	TRBJ2-7	CASSPVGLTGLFDEQYF	TGCGCCAGCAGCCCAGTGGGGCTCACAGGGCTCTTTGACGAGCAGTACTTC
.	TRBV6-6	.	TRBJ2-7	CASSYSGVRNEQYF	TGTGCCAGCAGTTACTCGGGCGTACGTAACGAGCAGTACTTC